This T cell receptor beta chain is from a study of blood T cells in healthy people across ages. Every sample had a minimum of 6.5 million PBMCs isolated. With each sample, at least 6 micrograms of total RNA were extracted. In the case of this clonotype: Its cognate antigen is unknown.

It was with a sample-barcoded 5' primer and a J-beta primer mix that a second PCR of roughly 7 to 12 cycles was run. TCRdb used MiXCR to reprocess the 5' RACE reads, holding one entry per CDR3 protein. The sample holds about 1.1 million distinct CDR3 sequences, roughly two fifths seen once. General study points: The study found more naive CD4+ cells and higher diversity in long-lived than aged donors.

This TCR derives from a man aged 18 to 29 in good health. Sequenced: blood.

CDR3 in amino acids: CSAGTDPYEQYF. In DNA, the CDR3 is TGCAGTGCCGGGACAGATCCCTACGAGCAGTACTTC. The J gene is TRBJ2-7, the V gene TRBV20-1; TRBD1 matches 7 bases. With V trimmed by 6 bases and J by 2 bases, 4 bases remained unmatched. CDR3 length equals 12 residues. Germline V lookup: CDR1 DFQATT, CDR2 SNEGSKA (reference sequence).